This T cell receptor (beta chain) was sequenced for a study of T-cell memory formation after mild COVID-19. The wider study: The two donors had largely donor-specific TCR clusters. Study findings and constraints: Pre-infection memory contained some responding clones, which suggested that cross-reactive memory had joined.

To note about this clonotype: What it binds is not known.

The CDR3 totals 13 residues. Germline lookup yields CDR1 SGHRS and CDR2 YFSETQ. The V end was cut by 4 bases, the J end by 4 bases, with 12 bases between. TCRdb itself ran the 5' RACE reads through MiXCR, one entry per CDR3 protein. The data show a few hundred thousand distinct CDR3 sequences, less than 9.5% seen once. V and J are TRBV5-1 and TRBJ2-7, with D tentatively TRBD2 (7 bases). The sequenced material came from PBMCs or a T cell subset sorted from them (not recorded which). This TCR was sampled from a man between 18 and 35 years old who had mild COVID-19 (a few samples of this study predate the infection). Cell type and time point are not known. In DNA, the CDR3 is TGCGCCAGCAGCAGGGGGGGCGGATACGAGCAGTACTTC. The encoded protein is CASSRGGGYEQYF.